Detailed here is one T cell receptor beta chain. What it binds is not known. This entry comes from a study of STAT5B mutations in CD4+ large granular lymphocyte leukemia. The study, taken as a whole, reports: TRBV06-family usage was enriched in top patient clones (8/27) versus controls (2/35).

Germline loops: CDR1 SGHTS, CDR2 YDEGEE. V was pared by 3 bases and J by 3 bases, with 0 bases of the junction left unmatched. The CDR3 consists of 13 residues. In the original analysis: The detection floor for productive clonotype frequency was 2.59 x 10-5. Produced via immunoSEQ multiplex PCR; TCRdb's table is partial and in-frame only. The V and J calls and the clone size are those of that table, but D and trimming were determined from the DNA. This table has some 28,000 clones, 70% to 75% appearing once. J is TRBJ1-3 and V is TRBV5-8, with 7 bases that match TRBD1. Sequenced sample: CD4+ T cells from blood buffy coats. The TCR comes from a human donor in good health. CDR3 DNA: TGTGCCAGCAGCTACAGGGGTGGAAACACCATATATTTT. Its translation: CASSYRGGNTIYF.